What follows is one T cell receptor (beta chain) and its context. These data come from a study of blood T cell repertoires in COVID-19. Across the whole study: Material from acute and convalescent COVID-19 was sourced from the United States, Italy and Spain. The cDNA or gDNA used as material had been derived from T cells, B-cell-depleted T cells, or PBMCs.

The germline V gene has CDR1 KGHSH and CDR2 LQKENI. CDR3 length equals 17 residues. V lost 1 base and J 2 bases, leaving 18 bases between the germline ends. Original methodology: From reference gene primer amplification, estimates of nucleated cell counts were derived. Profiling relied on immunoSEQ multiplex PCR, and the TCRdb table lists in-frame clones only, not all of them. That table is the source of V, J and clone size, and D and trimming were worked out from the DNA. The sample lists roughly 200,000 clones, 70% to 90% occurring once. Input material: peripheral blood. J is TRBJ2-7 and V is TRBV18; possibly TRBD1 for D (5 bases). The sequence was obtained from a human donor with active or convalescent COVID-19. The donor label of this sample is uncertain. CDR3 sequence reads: CASSPRSAQGVAYEQYF. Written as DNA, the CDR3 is TGTGCCAGCTCACCACGATCAGCCCAGGGTGTAGCCTACGAGCAGTACTTC.